Each of the 8 T cell receptor beta chains below was sequenced from the same sample in a study of Graves' ophthalmopathy and Graves' hyperthyroidism. Investigators amplified TCR beta CDR3 regions from RNA transcripts. RT-PCR with HTBI primers came first, then second-round multiplex PCR. TCRdb processed the multiplex PCR reads anew with MiXCR; each CDR3 protein has one entry. Among about 370,000 distinct CDR3 sequences listed, approximately 18% were seen once. The specimen was peripheral blood. The source is an adult woman with stable Graves' hyperthyroidism.

This clonotype was seen at least ten times. The V call is TRBV20-1, the J call TRBJ1-2, with D tentatively TRBD1 (6 bases). Germline V gives CDR1 DFQATT, CDR2 SNEGSKA (reference sequence). CDR3 length: 13 residues. Trimming took off 5 bases at V and 7 bases at J, with 17 bases between the two ends. The CDR3 protein is CSAARTDKSGYTF. CDR3 DNA: TGCAGTGCTGCCCGGACAGACAAATCTGGCTACACCTTC.

This clonotype was counted ten times or more. The chain joins TRBV11-2 to TRBJ1-2; 10 bases match TRBD1. There are 17 residues in the CDR3. Germline loops: CDR1 SGHAT, CDR2 FQNNGV. J was trimmed by 0 bases and V by 5 bases; bases with no gene match: 9. The CDR3 reads CASSRTGTGDANYGYTF. CDR3 nucleotides: TGTGCCAGCAGCAGAACCGGGACAGGGGACGCTAACTATGGCTACACCTTC.

The chain couples TRBV12-3 or TRBV12-4 to TRBJ2-2, with D tentatively TRBD1 or TRBD2 (5 bases each). The length of the CDR3 is 14 residues. V was shortened by 4 bases and J by 1 base, with 7 bases between the two germline ends. The CDR3 spells CASSWDLNTGELFF. DNA for the CDR3: TGTGCCAGCAGTTGGGACCTGAACACCGGGGAGCTGTTTTTT.

This clonotype was counted ten times or more. The chain couples TRBV12-3 or TRBV12-4 to TRBJ2-4; TRBD1 matches at 9 bases. V lost 1 base, J lost 0 bases, and 10 bases stayed unmatched. CDR3 length equals 19 residues. The CDR3 nucleotides read TGTGCCAGCAGTTTAGGGGGGACAGGGATGCCTCTAGCCAAAAACATTCAGTACTTC. Protein sequence: CASSLGGTGMPLAKNIQYF.

The table lists this clonotype with many counts. The rearrangement links TRBV7-2 to TRBJ2-7; tentative D call: TRBD2 (6 bases). There are 15 residues in the CDR3. Deletions cut 7 bases from V and 1 base from J, with 17 bases between. In germline, CDR1 is SGHTA, CDR2 FQGNSA. The CDR3 sequence is CASISSFGGSYEQYF. The CDR3 DNA sequence: TGTGCCAGCATCTCCTCTTTCGGGGGTTCCTACGAGCAGTACTTC.

This clonotype was detected many times. This chain uses TRBV19 with TRBJ1-1; TRBD1 might be the D (6 bases). Germline CDR1 and CDR2: LNHDA and SQIVND (reference sequence). V dropped 0 bases and J dropped 1 base, with 9 bases sitting between them. CDR3 length equals 15 residues. For the CDR3, the DNA is TGTGCCAGTAGTATAGATCGGGGGGCGAACACTGAAGCTTTCTTT. Protein sequence: CASSIDRGANTEAFF.

The table lists this clonotype with many counts. This sequence joins TRBV19 and TRBJ2-7; tentative D call: TRBD2 (6 bases). The CDR3 loop spans 15 amino acids. Germline V gene lookup returns CDR1 LNHDA and CDR2 SQIVND (reference sequence). Trimming left V 4 bases short and J 6 bases short, with 19 bases between. For the CDR3, the DNA is TGTGCCAGTAGTACGGGGCAGACTAGGATGGGCGAGCAGTACTTC. Its translation is CASSTGQTRMGEQYF.

The table lists this clonotype with many counts. V gene TRBV6-5 combines with J gene TRBJ2-7, with D hard to call. The germline gives CDR1 MNHEY, CDR2 SVGAGI. The CDR3 runs to 14 residues. V lost 3 bases, J lost 2 bases, and 11 bases lay in between. DNA for the CDR3: TGTGCCAGCAGTTATGGGCCGCTGACCTACGAGCAGTACTTC. Protein product: CASSYGPLTYEQYF.